This entry lists 14 T cell receptor beta chains sequenced from one sample in a study of T cell responses to AZD1222 COVID-19 vaccine (dated by TCRdb to about 2021). Read against the paper, the sample's time point label means: about 28 days (+/-7) after the second vaccine dose. Library generation was performed with the immunoSEQ multiplex PCR assay. TCRdb obtained this table from immuneACCESS and retained in-frame rearrangements with V and J assigned. These tables miss some clones; where compared with another copy, unresolved V genes account for less than half of the shortfall, and the remainder is unexplained. Counted in this sample were approximately 99,000 clones; approximately 90% of them appeared once. The biggest ten clones account for around 8.4% of the sample. The material was peripheral blood, obtained 28 days after the second AZD1222 dose. These receptors all come from an adult who received the AZD1222 COVID-19 vaccine.

The chain is built from TRBV7-9 and TRBJ2-6; D remains unclear. This CDR3 has 15 amino acids. V lost 0 bases, J lost 4 bases, and 7 bases lay in between. CDR1 is SEHNR, CDR2 FQNEAQ, per germline (reference sequence). For the CDR3, the DNA is TGTGCCAGCAGCTTAGCAGGGCCCGGGGCCAACGTCCTGACTTTC. Translating gives CASSLAGPGANVLTF.

The V call is TRBV18, the J call TRBJ1-1; maybe TRBD1 (5 bases). The CDR3 runs to 13 residues. The germline CDR1 and CDR2 sequences are KGHSH and LQKENI. V lost 6 bases and J 4 bases, leaving 12 bases between the germline ends. The chain's CDR3 is CASSPDSSTEAFF. The CDR3 region has the DNA TGTGCCAGCTCTCCCGACAGCAGCACTGAAGCTTTCTTT.

The chain has TRBV12-5 and TRBJ1-6; D gene ambiguous. This CDR3 contains 15 residues. Germline CDR1 and CDR2: LGHNT and FRNRAP. V shed 10 bases and J shed 8 bases, with 21 bases lying between them. In DNA form, the CDR3 reads TGTGCTACGAGGCGGCGACCGCCAGATGATTCACCCCTCCACTTT. Amino acids: CATRRRPPDDSPLHF. Looking up the rest from reference TRBV12-5 and TRBJ1-6 gives the full variable domain: DARVTQTPRHKVTEMGQEVTMRCQPILGHNTVFWYRQTMMQGLELLAYFRNRAPLDDSGMPKDRFSAEMPDATLATLKIQPSEPRDSAVYFCATRRRPPDDSPLHFGNGTRLTVT.

This rearrangement joins TRBV6-6 to TRBJ2-5; TRBD1 agrees at 9 bases. Germline CDR1 and CDR2: MNHNY and SVGAGI (reference sequence). CDR3 length: 16 residues. V was clipped by 7 bases and J by 4 bases; unmatched bases: 13. The CDR3: CASNPGQGYRGETQYF. The CDR3 region has the DNA TGTGCCAGCAACCCGGGACAGGGATATCGTGGAGAGACCCAGTACTTC.

The rearrangement joins TRBV2 to TRBJ2-7; 10 nucleotides line up with TRBD1. Losses at the gene ends were 4 bases for V and 1 base for J; bases not matched to a gene: 4. This CDR3 has 15 residues. Looked up from germline, CDR1 is SNHLY and CDR2 is FYNNEI. CDR3 protein: CASSGQGARSYEQYF. In DNA, the CDR3 is TGTGCCAGCAGTGGACAGGGGGCACGATCCTACGAGCAGTACTTC.

The chain carries TRBV5-3 and TRBJ2-3; D gene uncertain. TRBV5-3 falls under the ORF class, with uncertain function. V shed 1 base and J shed 0 bases, with 18 bases lying between them. The CDR3 contains 18 residues. The CDR3: CARSLFSSGTLSTDTQYF. CDR3 bases: TGTGCCAGAAGCTTGTTTTCGTCAGGTACTCTGAGCACAGATACGCAGTATTTT.

This rearrangement joins TRBV6-1 to TRBJ1-5, with D possibly being TRBD1 (6 bases). The CDR3 runs to 16 residues. V lost 2 bases and J lost 2, with 13 bases in between. CDR1 and CDR2 (germline): MNHNS, SASEGT. The CDR3 protein is CASSEQAGAGNQPQHF. The CDR3, as DNA: TGTGCCAGCAGTGAACAGGCAGGGGCTGGCAATCAGCCCCAGCATTTT.

The CDR3 DNA sequence: TGTGCCAGCAGCTTAGACAGGCAGGGTCAGCCCCAGCATTTT. It translates to CASSLDRQGQPQHF. The chain joins TRBV7-8 to TRBJ1-5; D is perhaps TRBD1 (5 bases). The CDR3 runs 14 residues. Germline lookup yields CDR1 SGHVS and CDR2 FQNEAQ. V lost 1 base to trimming and J lost 6 bases, with 10 bases between them.

The table lists this clone with a count of one. The V and J genes are TRBV7-8 and TRBJ1-2; D is undetermined. The CDR3 is 13 amino acids. Trimming cost V 4 bases and J 3 bases, with 9 bases left between them. From germline, CDR1 is SGHVS and CDR2 FQNEAQ. CDR3 loop: CASSSRVDYGYTF. As DNA, the CDR3 is TGTGCCAGCAGCTCGAGGGTGGACTATGGCTACACCTTC.

As concerns this clone: The sample carries other DNA sequences with the same CDR3. This chain connects TRBV6-5 to TRBJ1-2; a weak D match, TRBD1 (6 bases). V was shortened by 6 bases and J by 8 bases, with 13 bases between the two germline ends. This CDR3 comprises 12 residues. Germline V gene sequence: CDR1 MNHEY, CDR2 SVGAGI. The DNA of the CDR3 is TGTGCCAGCAGCCGGGGACATGGGGGCTACACCTTC. It specifies CASSRGHGGYTF.

The CDR3 nucleotides are TGCGCCAGCAGTGGAACTAGCGGAGATATCACAGATACGCAGTATTTT. It encodes CASSGTSGDITDTQYF. The chain recombines TRBV10-1 with TRBJ2-3, with 8 positions matching TRBD2. The trim removed 4 bases at V and 2 bases at J, leaving 8 bases unmatched. CDR1 and CDR2 (germline): WNHNN, SYGVQD (reference sequence). This CDR3 has 16 residues.

V usage is TRBV20-1 and J usage is TRBJ1-5; no clear D gene. The V end was cut by 5 bases, the J end by 7 bases, with 9 bases between. Germline V gene sequence: CDR1 DFQATT, CDR2 SNEGSKA (reference sequence). The CDR3 extends over 11 amino acids. CDR3: CSAAGNQPQHF. The CDR3 region has the DNA TGCAGTGCTGCTGGTAACCAGCCCCAGCATTTT.

V and J are TRBV6-6 and TRBJ2-1; the D is unclear. The ends were cut back, 7 bases at V and 2 bases at J, with 12 bases in the middle. Germline V gene data show CDR1 as MNHNY and CDR2 as SVGAGI (reference sequence). CDR3 length equals 14 residues. The CDR3 region has the DNA TGTGCCAGCACTCAAGTGGGGACCTACAATGAGCAGTTCTTC. As protein: CASTQVGTYNEQFF.

V and J are TRBV28 and TRBJ2-6; TRBD1 or TRBD2 may be the D gene (6 bases each). In germline, CDR1 is MDHEN, CDR2 SYDVKM. The CDR3 covers 16 residues. V lost 5 bases and J 2 bases, leaving 13 bases between the germline ends. The DNA for the CDR3 is TGTGCCAGCAGTGGGCCGGGGGCCGCTGGGGCCAACGTCCTGACTTTC. Protein product: CASSGPGAAGANVLTF.